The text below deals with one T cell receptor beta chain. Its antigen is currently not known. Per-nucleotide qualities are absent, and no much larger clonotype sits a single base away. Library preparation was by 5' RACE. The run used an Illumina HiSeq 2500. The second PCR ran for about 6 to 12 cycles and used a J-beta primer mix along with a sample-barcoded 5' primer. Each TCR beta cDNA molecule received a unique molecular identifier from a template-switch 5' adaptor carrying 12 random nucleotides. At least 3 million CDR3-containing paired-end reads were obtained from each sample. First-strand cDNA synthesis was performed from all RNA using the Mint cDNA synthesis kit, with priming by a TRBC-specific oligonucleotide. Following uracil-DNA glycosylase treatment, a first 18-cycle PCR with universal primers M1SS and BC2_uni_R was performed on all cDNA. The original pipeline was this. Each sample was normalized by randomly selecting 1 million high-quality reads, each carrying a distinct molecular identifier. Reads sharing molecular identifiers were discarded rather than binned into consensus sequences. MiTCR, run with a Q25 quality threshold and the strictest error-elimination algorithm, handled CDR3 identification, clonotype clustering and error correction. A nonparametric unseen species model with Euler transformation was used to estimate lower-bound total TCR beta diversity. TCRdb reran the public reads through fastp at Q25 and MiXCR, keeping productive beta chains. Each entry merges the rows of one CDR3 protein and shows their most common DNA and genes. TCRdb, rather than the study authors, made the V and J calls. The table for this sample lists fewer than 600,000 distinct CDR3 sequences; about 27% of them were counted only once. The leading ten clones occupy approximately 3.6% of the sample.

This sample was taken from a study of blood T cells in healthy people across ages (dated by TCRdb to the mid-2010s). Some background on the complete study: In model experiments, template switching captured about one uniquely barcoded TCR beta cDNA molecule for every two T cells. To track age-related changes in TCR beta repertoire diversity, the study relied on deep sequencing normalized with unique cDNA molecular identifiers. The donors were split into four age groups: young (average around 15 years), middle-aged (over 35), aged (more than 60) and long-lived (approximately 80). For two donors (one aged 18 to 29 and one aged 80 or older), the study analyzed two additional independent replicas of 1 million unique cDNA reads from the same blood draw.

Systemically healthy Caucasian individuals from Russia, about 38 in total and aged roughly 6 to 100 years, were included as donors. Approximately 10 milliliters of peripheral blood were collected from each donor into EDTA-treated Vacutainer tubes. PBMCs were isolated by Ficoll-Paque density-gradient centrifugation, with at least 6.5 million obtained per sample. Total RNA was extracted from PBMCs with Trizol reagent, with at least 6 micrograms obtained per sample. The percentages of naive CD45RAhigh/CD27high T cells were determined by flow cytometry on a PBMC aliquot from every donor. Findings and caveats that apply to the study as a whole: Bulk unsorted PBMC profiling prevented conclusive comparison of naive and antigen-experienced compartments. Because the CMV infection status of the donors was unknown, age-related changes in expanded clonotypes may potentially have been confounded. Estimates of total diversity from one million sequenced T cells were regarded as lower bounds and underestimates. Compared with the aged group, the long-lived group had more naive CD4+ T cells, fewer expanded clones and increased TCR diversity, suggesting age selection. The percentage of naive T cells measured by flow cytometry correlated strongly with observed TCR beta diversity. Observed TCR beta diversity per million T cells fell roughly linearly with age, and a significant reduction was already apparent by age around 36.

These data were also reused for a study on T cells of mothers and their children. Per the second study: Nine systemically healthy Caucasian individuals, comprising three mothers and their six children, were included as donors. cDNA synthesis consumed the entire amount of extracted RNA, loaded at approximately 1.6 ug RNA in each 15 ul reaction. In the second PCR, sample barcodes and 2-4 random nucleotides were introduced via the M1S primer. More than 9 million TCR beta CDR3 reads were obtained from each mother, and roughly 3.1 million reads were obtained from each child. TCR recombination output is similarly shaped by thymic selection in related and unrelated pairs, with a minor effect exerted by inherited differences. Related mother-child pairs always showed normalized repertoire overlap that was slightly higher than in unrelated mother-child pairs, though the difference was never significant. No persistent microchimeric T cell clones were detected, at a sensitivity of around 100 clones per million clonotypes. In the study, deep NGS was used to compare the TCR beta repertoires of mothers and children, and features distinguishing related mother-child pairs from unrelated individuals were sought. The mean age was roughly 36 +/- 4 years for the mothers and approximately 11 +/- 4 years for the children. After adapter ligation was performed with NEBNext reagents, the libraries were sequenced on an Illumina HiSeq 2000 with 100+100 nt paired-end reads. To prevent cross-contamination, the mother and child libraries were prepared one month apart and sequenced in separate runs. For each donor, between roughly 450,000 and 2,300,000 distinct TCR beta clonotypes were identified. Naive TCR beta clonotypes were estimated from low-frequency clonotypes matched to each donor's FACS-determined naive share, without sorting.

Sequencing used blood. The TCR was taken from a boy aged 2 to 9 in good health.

The CDR3 region has the sequence CASSIRLAGGEQYF. The DNA sequence is given as TGTGCCAGTAGTATTCGGCTAGCGGGGGGCGAGCAGTACTTC. The chain employs TRBV19 and TRBJ2-7, with 11 bases in between that match TRBD2. Trimming removed 3 bases from V and 6 bases from J; the gene matches leave 4 bases unexplained. The CDR3 covers 14 residues, taking in both the cysteine and the phenylalanine. Only the CDR3 region is kept as DNA, spanning 42 bases read in frame from base 1. The germline V gene (reference sequence) sets CDR1 to LNHDA and CDR2 to SQIVND.